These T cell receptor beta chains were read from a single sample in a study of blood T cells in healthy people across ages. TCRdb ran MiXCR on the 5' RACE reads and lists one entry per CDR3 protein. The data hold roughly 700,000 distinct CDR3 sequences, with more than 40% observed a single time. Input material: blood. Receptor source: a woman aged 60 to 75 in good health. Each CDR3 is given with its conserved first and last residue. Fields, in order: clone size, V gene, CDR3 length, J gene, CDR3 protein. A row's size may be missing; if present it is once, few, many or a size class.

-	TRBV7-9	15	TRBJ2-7	CASSLAGYSSYEQYF
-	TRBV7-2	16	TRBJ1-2	CASSLEPHRGRYGYTF
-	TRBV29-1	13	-	CSVTAESYNEQYF
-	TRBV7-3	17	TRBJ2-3	CASSLMGSSGILDTQYF
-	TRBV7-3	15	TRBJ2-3	CANSLDGRKADTQYF
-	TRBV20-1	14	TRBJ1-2	CSARPYGQSSGYTF
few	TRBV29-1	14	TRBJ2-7	CSVDTRTGLNEQYF
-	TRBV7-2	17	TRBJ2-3	CASSPRLAGEGRDTQYF
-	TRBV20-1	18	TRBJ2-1	CSARRASGGGLKWNEQFF
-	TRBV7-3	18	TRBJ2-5	CASSPRSWGVRDSEAQYF
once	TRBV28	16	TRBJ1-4	CASSLIGSRGGEKLFF
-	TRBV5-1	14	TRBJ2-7	CASRVSGTSYEQYF
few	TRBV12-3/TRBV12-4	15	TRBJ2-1	CASSLGGATLNEQFF
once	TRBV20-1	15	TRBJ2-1	CSAFTTSGRFDEQFF
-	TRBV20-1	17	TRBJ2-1	CSAPEPGLAGMYNEQFF
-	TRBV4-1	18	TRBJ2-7	CASSQKAPRDTGSYEQYF
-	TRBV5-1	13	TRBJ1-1	CASSLPGGEKAFF
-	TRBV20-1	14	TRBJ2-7	CSAEPQGGGYEQYF
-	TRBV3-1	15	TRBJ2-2	CASRPDRIGPGELFF
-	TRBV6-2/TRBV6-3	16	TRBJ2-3	CASSFIWDREGDTQYF
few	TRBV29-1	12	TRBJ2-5	CSVGDRGCSQYF
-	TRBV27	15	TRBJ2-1	CASSLSGSGFTEQFF
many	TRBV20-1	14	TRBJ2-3	CSATLPGTRDTQYF
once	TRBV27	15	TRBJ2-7	CASSLSSGAVYEQYF
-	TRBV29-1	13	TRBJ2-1	CSVSNSRSSEQFF
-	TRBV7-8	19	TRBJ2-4	CASSLSHQGAQLAKNIQYF
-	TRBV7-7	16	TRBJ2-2	CASSLRGSRSAGELFF
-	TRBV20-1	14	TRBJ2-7	CSASPLWVTYEQYF
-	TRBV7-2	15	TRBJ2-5	CASSGAGIQTETQYF
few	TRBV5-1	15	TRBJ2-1	CASRSDGTLYNEQFF
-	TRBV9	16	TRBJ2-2	CASSVASGSGTGELFF
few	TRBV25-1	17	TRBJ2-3	CASSEMNWRESADTQYF
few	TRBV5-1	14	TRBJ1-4	CASSGSGTVEKLFF
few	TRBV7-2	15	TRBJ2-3	CASSLLGLQHDTQYF
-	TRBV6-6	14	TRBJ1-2	CASSYLDRVYGYTF
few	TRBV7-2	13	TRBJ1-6	CASSPSGGEPLHF
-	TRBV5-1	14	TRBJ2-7	CASSLGDTSYEQYF
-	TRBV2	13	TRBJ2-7	CASGDRGLNEQYF
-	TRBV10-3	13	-	CAISEGQTYEQYF
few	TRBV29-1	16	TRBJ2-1	CSVEDRFTGGGNEQFF
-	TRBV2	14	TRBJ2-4	CASSEEDRKNIQYF
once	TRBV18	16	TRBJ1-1	CASSPRSGGGNTEAFF
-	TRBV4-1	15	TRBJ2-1	CASSRASAQNNEQFF
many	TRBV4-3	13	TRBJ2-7	CASSQDRALGQYF
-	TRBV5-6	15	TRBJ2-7	CPSSPEWTEEYEQYF
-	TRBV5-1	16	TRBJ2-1	CASSSGLAATYNEQFF
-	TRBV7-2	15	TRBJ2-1	CASSLSQNSYNEQFF
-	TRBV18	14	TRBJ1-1	CASSPPRTAGEAFF
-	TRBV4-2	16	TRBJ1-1	CASSQGIGDRNTEAFF
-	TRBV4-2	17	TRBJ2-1	CASSRSLAGALLGEQFF
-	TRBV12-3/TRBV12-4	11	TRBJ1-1	CASSPASEAFF
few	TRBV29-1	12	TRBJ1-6	CSVRSSGGPLHF
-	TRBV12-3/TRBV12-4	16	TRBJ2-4	CASSRLLAGVRNIQYF